The rows below give T cell receptor beta chains drawn from one sample of a study of cytomegalovirus exposure and HLA in healthy donors. The assay was immunoSEQ multiplex PCR, and TCRdb's table has in-frame clones only and misses some. The sample contains 300,000 or so clones, 88% of which appear only once. The material sequenced was PBMCs. Receptors were obtained from a man aged 25 to 40 in good health and CMV-seronegative. The CDR3 runs from the conserved cysteine through the conserved F or W. The D gene is left open where the match is weak. Not every row has a clone size; where given, it reads once, few, many or a size class.

j_gene: TRBJ1-5
v_gene: TRBV10-3
d_gene: TRBD1
abundance: NA
CDR3aa: CAIAATGGDNQPQHF
CDR3nt: TGTGCCATAGCAGCGACAGGGGGCGACAATCAGCCCCAGCATTTT

j_gene: TRBJ1-1
v_gene: TRBV7-9
d_gene: TRBD1
abundance: NA
CDR3aa: CASSFDRGRLNTEAFF
CDR3nt: TGTGCCAGCAGCTTCGACAGGGGGCGATTGAACACTGAAGCTTTCTTT

j_gene: TRBJ2-2
v_gene: TRBV2
d_gene: TRBD2
abundance: NA
CDR3aa: CASSALAGGSTGELFF
CDR3nt: TGTGCCAGCAGTGCCCTAGCGGGGGGGAGCACCGGGGAGCTGTTTTTT

j_gene: TRBJ2-7
v_gene: TRBV5-1
d_gene: NA
abundance: NA
CDR3aa: CASSLSGQLYEQYF
CDR3nt: TGCGCCAGCAGCTTGTCAGGACAGCTATACGAGCAGTACTTC

j_gene: TRBJ2-4
v_gene: TRBV18
d_gene: TRBD2
abundance: NA
CDR3aa: CASSPSSGVLPWAKNIQYF
CDR3nt: TGTGCCAGCTCACCTTCTAGCGGGGTTCTACCGTGGGCCAAAAACATTCAGTACTTC

j_gene: TRBJ1-6
v_gene: TRBV15
d_gene: NA
abundance: NA
CDR3aa: CATSDQGPPSTLHF
CDR3nt: TGTGCCACCAGCGACCAGGGTCCTCCATCTACCCTCCACTTT

j_gene: TRBJ1-2
v_gene: TRBV6-1
d_gene: NA
abundance: NA
CDR3aa: CASSEARLYGYTF
CDR3nt: TGTGCCAGCAGTGAAGCGCGACTGTATGGCTACACCTTC

j_gene: TRBJ1-5
v_gene: TRBV28
d_gene: NA
abundance: NA
CDR3aa: CASWGSRNQPQHF
CDR3nt: TGTGCCAGTTGGGGCTCCCGCAATCAGCCCCAGCATTTT

j_gene: TRBJ1-2
v_gene: TRBV29-1
d_gene: NA
abundance: NA
CDR3aa: CSVERRVGYGYTF
CDR3nt: TGCAGCGTTGAACGCAGGGTAGGGTATGGCTACACCTTC

j_gene: TRBJ2-5
v_gene: TRBV9
d_gene: TRBD1
abundance: NA
CDR3aa: CASSAMDRAEEETQYF
CDR3nt: TGTGCCAGCAGCGCCATGGACAGGGCGGAGGAAGAGACCCAGTACTTC

j_gene: TRBJ2-2
v_gene: TRBV7-7
d_gene: NA
abundance: NA
CDR3aa: CASSPLGGPNTGELFF
CDR3nt: TGTGCCAGCAGTCCCTTGGGGGGGCCCAACACCGGGGAGCTGTTTTTT

j_gene: TRBJ2-7
v_gene: TRBV14
d_gene: NA
abundance: NA
CDR3aa: CASSRHTGFSYEQYF
CDR3nt: TGTGCCAGCAGCCGGCACACAGGGTTCTCCTACGAGCAGTACTTC

j_gene: TRBJ2-3
v_gene: TRBV14
d_gene: TRBD2
abundance: NA
CDR3aa: CASSQARGGPTYTQYF
CDR3nt: TGTGCCAGCAGCCAAGCCCGGGGGGGCCCCACGTATACGCAGTATTTT

j_gene: TRBJ2-7
v_gene: TRBV5-1
d_gene: NA
abundance: NA
CDR3aa: CASSLDGGSDEQYF
CDR3nt: TGCGCCAGCAGCTTGGACGGGGGATCCGACGAGCAGTACTTC

j_gene: TRBJ1-2
v_gene: TRBV2
d_gene: TRBD1
abundance: NA
CDR3aa: CASSWDRNNYGYTF
CDR3nt: TGTGCCAGCAGTTGGGACAGAAACAACTATGGCTACACCTTC

j_gene: TRBJ2-5
v_gene: TRBV2
d_gene: NA
abundance: NA
CDR3aa: CASSGQYQETQYF
CDR3nt: TGTGCCAGCAGTGGACAGTACCAAGAGACCCAGTACTTC

j_gene: TRBJ1-1
v_gene: TRBV27
d_gene: NA
abundance: NA
CDR3aa: CASSLVVNTEAFF
CDR3nt: TGTGCCAGCAGTTTGGTAGTTAACACTGAAGCTTTCTTT

j_gene: TRBJ2-7
v_gene: TRBV7-2
d_gene: NA
abundance: NA
CDR3aa: CASSLWAAGRNEQYF
CDR3nt: TGTGCCAGCAGCTTATGGGCCGCAGGGCGGAACGAGCAGTACTTC

j_gene: TRBJ2-7
v_gene: TRBV14
d_gene: TRBD1
abundance: NA
CDR3aa: CASSHFGQGIPEQYF
CDR3nt: TGTGCCAGCAGCCACTTCGGACAGGGGATCCCAGAGCAGTACTTC

j_gene: TRBJ2-7
v_gene: TRBV6-1
d_gene: NA
abundance: once
CDR3aa: CASSLQSSSYEQYF
CDR3nt: TGTGCCAGCAGTTTACAGTCCAGCTCCTACGAGCAGTACTTC

j_gene: TRBJ2-3
v_gene: TRBV20-1
d_gene: NA
abundance: NA
CDR3aa: CSAGGPDTQYF
CDR3nt: TGCAGTGCGGGGGGGCCCGATACGCAGTATTTT

j_gene: TRBJ2-1
v_gene: TRBV29-1
d_gene: TRBD1
abundance: NA
CDR3aa: CSVAQGAGEQFF
CDR3nt: TGCAGCGTTGCCCAGGGGGCGGGAGAGCAGTTCTTC

j_gene: TRBJ2-7
v_gene: TRBV7-6
d_gene: NA
abundance: few
CDR3aa: CASSLGIDEQYF
CDR3nt: TGTGCCAGCAGCTTAGGTATCGACGAGCAGTACTTC

j_gene: TRBJ1-6
v_gene: TRBV6-1
d_gene: NA
abundance: NA
CDR3aa: CASSGSSYNSPLHF
CDR3nt: TGTGCCAGCAGCGGGAGCTCCTATAATTCACCCCTCCACTTT

j_gene: TRBJ2-1
v_gene: TRBV11-2
d_gene: TRBD2
abundance: NA
CDR3aa: CASSNPSGGLNEQFF
CDR3nt: TGTGCCAGCAGCAACCCGAGCGGGGGCCTCAATGAGCAGTTCTTC

j_gene: TRBJ1-2
v_gene: TRBV19
d_gene: TRBD1
abundance: NA
CDR3aa: CASSPRTGYGYTF
CDR3nt: TGTGCCAGTAGTCCCCGGACAGGGTATGGCTACACCTTC

j_gene: TRBJ2-7
v_gene: TRBV11-2
d_gene: TRBD2
abundance: NA
CDR3aa: CASSLVSGDFLTYEQYF
CDR3nt: TGTGCCAGCAGCTTAGTAAGCGGGGATTTCCTAACCTACGAGCAGTACTTC

j_gene: TRBJ2-3
v_gene: TRBV19
d_gene: TRBD1
abundance: NA
CDR3aa: CASSFRGLFGDTQYF
CDR3nt: TGTGCCAGTAGCTTCAGGGGGTTGTTTGGAGATACGCAGTATTTT

j_gene: TRBJ1-3
v_gene: TRBV5-1
d_gene: NA
abundance: NA
CDR3aa: CASSLGTLGSGNTIYF
CDR3nt: TGCGCCAGCAGCTTGGGGACCCTGGGGAGTGGAAACACCATATATTTT

j_gene: TRBJ2-7
v_gene: TRBV27
d_gene: NA
abundance: NA
CDR3aa: CASSQESGITWYEQYF
CDR3nt: TGTGCCAGCAGTCAGGAATCGGGGATTACATGGTACGAGCAGTACTTC

j_gene: TRBJ1-3
v_gene: TRBV5-5
d_gene: NA
abundance: NA
CDR3aa: CASSPGGQSSGNTIYF
CDR3nt: TGTGCCAGCAGCCCGGGGGGGCAGAGCTCTGGAAACACCATATATTTT

j_gene: TRBJ1-6
v_gene: TRBV19
d_gene: NA
abundance: few
CDR3aa: CASSRDNAANSPLHF
CDR3nt: TGTGCCAGTAGTAGGGACAATGCGGCTAATTCACCCCTCCACTTT

j_gene: TRBJ2-2
v_gene: TRBV13
d_gene: NA
abundance: NA
CDR3aa: CASSHNTGELFF
CDR3nt: TGTGCCAGCAGCCATAACACCGGGGAGCTGTTTTTT

j_gene: TRBJ2-3
v_gene: TRBV7-2
d_gene: TRBD2
abundance: NA
CDR3aa: CASSLALAEPDTQYF
CDR3nt: TGTGCCAGCAGCTTGGCGCTAGCGGAGCCAGATACGCAGTATTTT

j_gene: TRBJ1-1
v_gene: TRBV5-1
d_gene: NA
abundance: NA
CDR3aa: CASSLQVMKAEAFF
CDR3nt: TGCGCCAGCAGCCTACAGGTTATGAAGGCTGAAGCTTTCTTT

j_gene: TRBJ2-1
v_gene: TRBV14
d_gene: NA
abundance: NA
CDR3aa: CASSQVQGGAYNEQFF
CDR3nt: TGTGCCAGCAGCCAAGTCCAGGGCGGTGCCTACAATGAGCAGTTCTTC

j_gene: TRBJ2-3
v_gene: TRBV7-7
d_gene: TRBD1
abundance: NA
CDR3aa: CASSPTGADTQYF
CDR3nt: TGTGCCAGCAGTCCTACAGGGGCAGATACGCAGTATTTT

j_gene: TRBJ2-1
v_gene: TRBV5-4
d_gene: TRBD2
abundance: NA
CDR3aa: CASSLGSQGTSVYDEQFF
CDR3nt: TGTGCCAGCAGCTTGGGATCCCAGGGGACTAGCGTCTATGATGAGCAGTTCTTC

j_gene: TRBJ2-2
v_gene: TRBV11-2
d_gene: NA
abundance: NA
CDR3aa: CASSTFTGFSGELFF
CDR3nt: TGTGCCAGCAGCACGTTCACAGGGTTTTCGGGGGAGCTGTTTTTT

j_gene: TRBJ1-3
v_gene: TRBV4-1
d_gene: TRBD1
abundance: NA
CDR3aa: CASSQTGTGAGNTIYF
CDR3nt: TGCGCCAGCAGCCAAACCGGGACAGGGGCTGGAAACACCATATATTTT

j_gene: TRBJ2-7
v_gene: TRBV19
d_gene: NA
abundance: NA
CDR3aa: CASSIEVSYEQYF
CDR3nt: TGTGCCAGTAGTATAGAGGTTAGCTACGAGCAGTACTTC

j_gene: TRBJ1-3
v_gene: TRBV7-6
d_gene: NA
abundance: NA
CDR3aa: CASSFGGGHGNTIYF
CDR3nt: TGTGCCAGCAGCTTTGGGGGGGGCCACGGAAACACCATATATTTT

j_gene: TRBJ2-1
v_gene: TRBV11-2
d_gene: TRBD1
abundance: NA
CDR3aa: CASSPTRVDRAYNEQFF
CDR3nt: TGTGCCAGCAGCCCAACTAGGGTGGACAGGGCCTACAATGAGCAGTTCTTC

j_gene: TRBJ1-2
v_gene: TRBV6-1
d_gene: NA
abundance: NA
CDR3aa: CASSDHFGGGLNFDGYTF
CDR3nt: TGTGCCAGCAGTGACCACTTTGGCGGGGGGTTAAATTTTGATGGCTACACCTTC

j_gene: TRBJ1-1
v_gene: TRBV6-5
d_gene: TRBD1
abundance: NA
CDR3aa: CASRLGTTGTTEAFF
CDR3nt: TGTGCCAGCAGGCTTGGCACGACAGGGACCACTGAAGCTTTCTTT

j_gene: TRBJ2-7
v_gene: TRBV5-1
d_gene: TRBD2
abundance: NA
CDR3aa: CASSLGTSGRVEQYF
CDR3nt: TGCGCCAGCAGCCTGGGGACTAGCGGGAGGGTCGAGCAGTACTTC